Listed here is a single T cell receptor (beta chain). What it binds is unknown. TCRdb reprocessed the RT-PCR reads via MiXCR and lists one record per CDR3 protein. There are hundreds of thousands of distinct CDR3 sequences in the sample; approximately 14% occur only once, and more than 9% lies in the top ten. The sample originates from a study of response to subunit inactivated influenza vaccine. Findings and caveats of the study: Authors suggested each seasonal influenza vaccination recruits few new T cells.

The CDR3 length is 14 residues. Trimming pared 3 bases from V and 10 bases from J, leaving 13 bases between. The rearrangement uses TRBV12-3 or TRBV12-4 and TRBJ1-6; D is possibly TRBD1 (6 bases). Sequences were derived from PBMCs from blood, sampled 11 to 12 days after vaccination. This sequence was found in a man aged 45 to 65 who received an inactivated influenza vaccine. CDR3 nucleotides: TGTGCCAGCAGTTTTGGGCAGGGGCGCTCACCCCTCCACTTT. Amino acids: CASSFGQGRSPLHF.